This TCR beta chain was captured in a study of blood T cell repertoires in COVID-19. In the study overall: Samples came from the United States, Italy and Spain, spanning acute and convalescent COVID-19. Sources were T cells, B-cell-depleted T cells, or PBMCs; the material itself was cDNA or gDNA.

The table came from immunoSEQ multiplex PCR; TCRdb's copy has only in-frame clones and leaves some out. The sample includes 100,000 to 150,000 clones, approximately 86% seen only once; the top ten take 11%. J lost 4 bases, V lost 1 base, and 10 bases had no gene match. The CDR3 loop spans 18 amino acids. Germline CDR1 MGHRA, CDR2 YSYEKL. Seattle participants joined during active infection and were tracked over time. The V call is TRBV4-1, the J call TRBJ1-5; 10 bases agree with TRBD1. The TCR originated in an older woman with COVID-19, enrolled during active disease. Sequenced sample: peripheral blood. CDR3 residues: CASSQGGTGVGENQPQHF. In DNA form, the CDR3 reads TGCGCCAGCAGCCAAGGAGGGACAGGGGTAGGGGAAAATCAGCCCCAGCATTTT.